This T cell receptor (delta chain) was profiled in a study of gamma-delta chains in newborns, infants, children. The wider study: Innate gammadelta T cells reportedly expand polyclonally right after birth, driven by microbial exposure, per the title.

TCRdb processed the reads again with the CATT caller. There are 5,000 or so delta-chain clones in the sample; 4.5% to 5% occur only once, and 9.5% to 13% lies in the top ten. This clonotype originated in a child who was a newborn, infant or young child, either healthy, febrile or measles-vaccinated (not recorded which). Sequencing was done on a sample of blood.

The DNA for the CDR3 is TGTGCCTGTGATCCCACACGTCTGGGGGATACGCGGGTCTGGGACACCCGACAGATGTTTTTC. As protein: CACDPTRLGDTRVWDTRQMFF. The rearrangement links TRDV2 to TRDJ3; TRDD3 matches at 12 bases. This CDR3 contains 21 residues. With 4 bases clipped from V and 3 bases from J, the junction kept 15 bases outside the gene matches. Germline CDR1 is GEAIGNYY and CDR2 is EKD.